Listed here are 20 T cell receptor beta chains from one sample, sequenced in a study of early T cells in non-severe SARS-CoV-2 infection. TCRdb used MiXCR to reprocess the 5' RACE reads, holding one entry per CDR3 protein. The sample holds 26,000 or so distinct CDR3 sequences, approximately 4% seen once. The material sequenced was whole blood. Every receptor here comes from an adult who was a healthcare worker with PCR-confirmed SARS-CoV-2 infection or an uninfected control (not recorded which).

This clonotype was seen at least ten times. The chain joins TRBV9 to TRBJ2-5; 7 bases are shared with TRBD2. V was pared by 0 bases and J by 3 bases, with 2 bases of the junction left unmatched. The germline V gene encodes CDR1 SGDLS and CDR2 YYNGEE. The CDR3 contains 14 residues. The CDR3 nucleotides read TGTGCCAGCAGCGTAGGCGGGAGCGAAGAGACCCAGTACTTC. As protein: CASSVGGSEETQYF. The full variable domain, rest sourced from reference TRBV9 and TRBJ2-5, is DSGVTQTPKHLITATGQRVTLRCSPRSGDLSVYWYQQSLDQGLQFLIQYYNGEERAKGNILERFSAQQFPDLHSELNLSSLELGDSALYFCASSVGGSEETQYFGPGTRLLVL.

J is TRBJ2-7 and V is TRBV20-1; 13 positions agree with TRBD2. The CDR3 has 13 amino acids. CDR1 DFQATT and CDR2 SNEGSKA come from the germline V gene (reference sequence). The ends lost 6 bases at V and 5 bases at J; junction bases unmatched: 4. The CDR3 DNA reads TGCAGTGCCCCGGGACTAGCGGGGAACGAGCAGTACTTC. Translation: CSAPGLAGNEQYF.

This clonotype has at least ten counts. The CDR3 DNA reads as TGCAGTGCCAAGTGGGTAACAGATACGCAGTATTTT. It yields the protein CSAKWVTDTQYF. The genes are TRBV20-1 and TRBJ2-3; D not resolved. Trimming pared 6 bases from V and 3 bases from J, leaving 10 bases between. This CDR3 has 12 residues. The germline V gene encodes CDR1 DFQATT and CDR2 SNEGSKA (reference sequence).

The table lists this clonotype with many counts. The CDR3 region has the DNA TGTGCTAGTGGTTATCTGGGGGCGGGAGATGAAAAACTGTTTTTT. It yields the protein CASGYLGAGDEKLFF. V gene TRBV12-5 combines with J gene TRBJ1-4; weak D call: TRBD1 (6 bases). V was clipped by 4 bases and J by 6 bases, with 15 bases between them. This CDR3 has 15 residues. The germline V gene encodes CDR1 LGHNT and CDR2 FRNRAP.

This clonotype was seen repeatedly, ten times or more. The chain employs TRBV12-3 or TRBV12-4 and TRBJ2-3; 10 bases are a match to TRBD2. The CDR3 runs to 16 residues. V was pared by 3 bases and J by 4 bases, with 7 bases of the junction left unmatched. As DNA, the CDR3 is TGTGCCAGCAGTTTTGGTCCTAGCGGGAGTTCAGATACGCAGTATTTT. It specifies CASSFGPSGSSDTQYF.

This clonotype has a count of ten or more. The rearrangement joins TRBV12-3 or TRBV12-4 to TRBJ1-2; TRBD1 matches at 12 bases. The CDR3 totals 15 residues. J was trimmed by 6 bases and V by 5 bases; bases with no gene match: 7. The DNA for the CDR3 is TGTGCCAGCAGTGGGACAGGGGGCTCTTTGGATGGCTACACCTTC. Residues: CASSGTGGSLDGYTF.

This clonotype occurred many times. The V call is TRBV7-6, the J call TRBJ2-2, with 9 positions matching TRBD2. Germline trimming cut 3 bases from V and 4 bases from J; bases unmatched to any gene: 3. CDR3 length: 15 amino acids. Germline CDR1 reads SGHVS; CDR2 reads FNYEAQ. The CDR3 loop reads CASSFVAGATGELFF. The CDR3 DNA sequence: TGTGCCAGCAGCTTCGTAGCGGGGGCCACCGGGGAGCTGTTTTTT. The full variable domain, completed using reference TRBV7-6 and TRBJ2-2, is GAGVSQSPRYKVTKRGQDVALRCDPISGHVSLYWYRQALGQGPEFLTYFNYEAQQDKSGLPNDRFSAERPEGSISTLTIQRTEQRDSAMYRCASSFVAGATGELFFGEGSRLTVL.

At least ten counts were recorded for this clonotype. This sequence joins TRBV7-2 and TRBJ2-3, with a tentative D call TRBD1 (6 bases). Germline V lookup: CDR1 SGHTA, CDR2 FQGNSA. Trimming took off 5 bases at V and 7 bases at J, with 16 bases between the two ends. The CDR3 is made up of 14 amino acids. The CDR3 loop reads CASSPRTAINTQYF. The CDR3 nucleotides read TGTGCCAGCAGCCCCCGGACAGCTATTAATACGCAGTATTTT.

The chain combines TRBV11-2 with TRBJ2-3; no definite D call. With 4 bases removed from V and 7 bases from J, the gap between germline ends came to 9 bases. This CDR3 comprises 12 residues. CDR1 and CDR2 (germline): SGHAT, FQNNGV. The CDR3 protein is CASSSSRNTQYF. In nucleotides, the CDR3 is TGTGCCAGCAGCTCATCTAGGAATACGCAGTATTTT.

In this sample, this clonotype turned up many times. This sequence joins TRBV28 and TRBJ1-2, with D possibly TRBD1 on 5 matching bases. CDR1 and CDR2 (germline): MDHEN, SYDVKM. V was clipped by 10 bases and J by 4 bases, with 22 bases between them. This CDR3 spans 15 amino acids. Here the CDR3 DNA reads TGTGCCACCAGGGTTACAGCCCCACTTAGCTATGGCTACACCTTC. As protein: CATRVTAPLSYGYTF.

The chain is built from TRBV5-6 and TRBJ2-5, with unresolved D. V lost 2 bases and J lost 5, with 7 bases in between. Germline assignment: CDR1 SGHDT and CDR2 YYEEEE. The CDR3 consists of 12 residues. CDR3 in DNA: TGTGCCAGCAGCTTTAGTGGGGAGACCCAGTACTTC. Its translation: CASSFSGETQYF.

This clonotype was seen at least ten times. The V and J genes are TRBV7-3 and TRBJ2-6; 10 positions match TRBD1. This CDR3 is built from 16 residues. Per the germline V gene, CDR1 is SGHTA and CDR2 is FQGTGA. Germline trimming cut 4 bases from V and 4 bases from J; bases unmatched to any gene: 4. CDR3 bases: TGTGCCAGCAGCTCCGGGACAGGGGCCGGGGCCAACGTCCTGACTTTC. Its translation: CASSSGTGAGANVLTF.

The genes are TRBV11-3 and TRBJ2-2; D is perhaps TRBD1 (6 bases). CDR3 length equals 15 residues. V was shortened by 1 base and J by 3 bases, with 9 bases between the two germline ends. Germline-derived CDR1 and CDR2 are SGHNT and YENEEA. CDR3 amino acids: CASSLGRGDTGELFF. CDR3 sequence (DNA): TGTGCCAGCAGCTTAGGCAGGGGAGACACCGGGGAGCTGTTTTTT.

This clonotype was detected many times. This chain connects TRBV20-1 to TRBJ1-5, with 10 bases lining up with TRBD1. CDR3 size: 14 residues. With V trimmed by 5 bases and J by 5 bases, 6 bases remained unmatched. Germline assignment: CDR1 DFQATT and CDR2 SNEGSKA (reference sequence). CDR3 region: CSASPGQGDQPQHF. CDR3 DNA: TGCAGTGCTTCTCCTGGACAGGGGGATCAGCCCCAGCATTTT.

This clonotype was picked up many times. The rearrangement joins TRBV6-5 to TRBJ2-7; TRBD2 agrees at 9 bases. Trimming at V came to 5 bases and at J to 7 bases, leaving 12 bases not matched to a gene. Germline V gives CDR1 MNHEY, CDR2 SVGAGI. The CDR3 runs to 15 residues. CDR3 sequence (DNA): TGTGCCAGCAGTCCCGGAGGTAGCGGGAGTGGTGAGCAGTACTTC. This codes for CASSPGGSGSGEQYF.

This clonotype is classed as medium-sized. The CDR3 DNA follows: TGTGCCAGCAGCGTACAAATGAACACTGAAGCTTTCTTT. Amino acids: CASSVQMNTEAFF. The chain combines TRBV7-3 with TRBJ1-1; D is uncertain. Germline lookup yields CDR1 SGHTA and CDR2 FQGTGA. The CDR3 has 13 amino acids. Trimming took off 5 bases at V and 0 bases at J, with 7 bases between the two ends.

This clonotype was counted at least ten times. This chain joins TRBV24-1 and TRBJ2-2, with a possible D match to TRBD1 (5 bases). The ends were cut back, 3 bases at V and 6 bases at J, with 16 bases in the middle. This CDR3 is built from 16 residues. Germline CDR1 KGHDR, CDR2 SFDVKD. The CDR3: CATSDRDSVGAGELFF. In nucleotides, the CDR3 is TGTGCCACCAGTGATCGCGACAGTGTTGGGGCCGGGGAGCTGTTTTTT.

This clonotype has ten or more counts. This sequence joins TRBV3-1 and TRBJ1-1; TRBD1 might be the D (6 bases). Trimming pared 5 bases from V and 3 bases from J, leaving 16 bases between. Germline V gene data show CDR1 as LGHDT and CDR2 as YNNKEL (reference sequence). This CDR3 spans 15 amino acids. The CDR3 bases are TGTGCCAGCAGCGAACAGGGTCTCGAGGACACTGAAGCTTTCTTT. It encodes CASSEQGLEDTEAFF.

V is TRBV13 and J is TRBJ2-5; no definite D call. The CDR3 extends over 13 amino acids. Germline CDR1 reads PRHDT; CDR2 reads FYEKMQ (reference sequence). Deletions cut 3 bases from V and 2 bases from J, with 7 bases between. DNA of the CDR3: TGTGCCAGCAGCTTCAGGCCGCAAGAGACCCAGTACTTC. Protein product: CASSFRPQETQYF.

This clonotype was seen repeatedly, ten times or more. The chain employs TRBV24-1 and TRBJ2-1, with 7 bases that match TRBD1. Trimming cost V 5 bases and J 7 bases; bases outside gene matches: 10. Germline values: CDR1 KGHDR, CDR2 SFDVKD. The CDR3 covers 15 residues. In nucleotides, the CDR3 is TGTGCCACCAGTGTCTCGACAGGGAAGGTAAATGAGCAGTTCTTC. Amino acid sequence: CATSVSTGKVNEQFF.